The T cell receptor beta chain described here comes from a study of shared clonotypes between healthy human individuals. Replicate PCRs run on sorted subsets employed 200 ng DNA, approximately 30,000 T cell genomes. Profiled with immunoSEQ multiplex PCR; TCRdb holds only in-frame clones, not every one. The table has around 1.6 million clones, around 98% seen once. As for this clone: Its antigen is undetermined.

The V end lost 1 base, the J end lost 3 bases, and 13 bases lay between the germline ends. Germline CDR1 is SGHKS and CDR2 is YYEKEE (reference sequence). There are 15 residues in the CDR3. Study conclusions and caveats: Rarefaction exposed incomplete sorted-subset sequencing despite large depth. Among four donors, approximately 5% of naive CD4 clonotypes were found in common.

The sequenced material came from naive CD4+ T cells sorted from blood. The subset was: CD45RA+ positively selected. The clonotype originates from a man aged 25 to 40 in good health. The chain recombines TRBV5-5 with TRBJ2-5, with a weak D call TRBD1 (5 bases). CDR3 amino acids: CASSLRAWGEETQYF. CDR3 nucleotides: TGTGCCAGCAGCTTGAGGGCCTGGGGCGAAGAGACCCAGTACTTC.